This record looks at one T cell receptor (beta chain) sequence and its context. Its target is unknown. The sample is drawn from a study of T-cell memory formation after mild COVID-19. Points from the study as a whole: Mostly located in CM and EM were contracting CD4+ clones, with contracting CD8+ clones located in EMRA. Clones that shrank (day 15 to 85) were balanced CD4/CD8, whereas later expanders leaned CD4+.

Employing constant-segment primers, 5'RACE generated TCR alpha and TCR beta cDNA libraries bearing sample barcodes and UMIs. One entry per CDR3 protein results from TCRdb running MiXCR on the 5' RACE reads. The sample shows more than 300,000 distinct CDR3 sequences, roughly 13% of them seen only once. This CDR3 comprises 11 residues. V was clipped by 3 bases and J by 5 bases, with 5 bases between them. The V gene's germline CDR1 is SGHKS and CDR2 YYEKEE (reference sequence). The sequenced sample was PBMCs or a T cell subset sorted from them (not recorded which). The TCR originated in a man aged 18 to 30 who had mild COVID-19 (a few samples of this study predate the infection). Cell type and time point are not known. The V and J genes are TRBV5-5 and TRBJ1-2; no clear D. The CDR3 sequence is CASSYLYGYTF. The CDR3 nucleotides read TGTGCCAGCAGCTACCTATATGGCTACACCTTC.